This TCR beta chain was sequenced during a study of T cells expressing NK-cell markers (dated by TCRdb to the early 2020s). Broadly, across the study: Three sorted T-cell subsets (CD3+CD56+NKG2C+, CD3+CD56+NKG2C- and CD3+CD56-NKG2C+) from several donors had their TCR beta-chain repertoires profiled. The libraries were sequenced on Illumina HiSeq 2000/2500, MiSeq or NextSeq, producing 2 x 150 bp reads. Seven of the eight sequenced donors were HCMV-seropositive and one was HCMV-seronegative. All eight donors whose samples were sequenced were randomly selected healthy volunteers, three of them men and five women.

Including cysteine and phenylalanine, the CDR3 has 15 amino acids. The record lacks a DNA sequence. The CDR1 and CDR2 encoded by the germline V gene are SGHRS and YFSETQ. This sample was sequenced with an Illumina HiSeq 2000. 5'RACE template switching, by which a universal primer site and unique molecular identifiers were added, was used to make TCR beta cDNA libraries. cDNA synthesis was primed from the TCR beta constant segment and was followed by two successive PCR amplification steps. Concerning the study's data processing: Reads were demultiplexed and grouped by UMI with MIGEC, and clonotypes were assembled and quantified with MiTCR. To exclude erroneous sequences, only TCR cDNA sequences supported by at least two reads were retained. The tcR package was used for downstream repertoire analysis, and clonotypes were matched across fractions by CDR3 nucleotide sequence plus V segment. VDJmatch was used to annotate antigen specificity against VDJdb, with one amino acid substitution allowed in CDR3. TCRdb reprocessed the reads, so every CDR3 protein sequence counts as one entry and DNA is not shown. The authors' filters were not applied to this entry. The table for this sample records roughly 280,000 distinct CDR3 sequences. Around 0.42% of the sample comes from the top ten.

As to this clonotype: The antigen it binds to is not known.

HCMV-specific IgG was detected in serum with a commercial ELISA kit to determine HCMV serostatus. Peripheral blood mononuclear cells were isolated from blood by Ficoll density gradient centrifugation. General conclusions and limits of the study: Whether the expanded NKG2C-expressing T cell clones were specific for HCMV antigens remained unclear. In 6 or 7 donors, the dominant CD3+CD56+NKG2C+ clonotypes ranked among the top 10 CD8+ clonotypes, making up roughly 1.0-7.0% of CD8+ T cells. Those dominant clonotypes were again the most abundant among CD3+CD56-NKG2C+ cells in a handful of donors, at about 28.3-65%.

In this chain, TRBV5-1 is recombined with TRBJ1-6. The clonotype originates from a man between 18 and 35 years old in good health. Donor details come from another sample of the same person, matched by shared clones. The sample was blood T cells: a sorted CD56 or NKG2C T cell subset, CD4+ or CD8+ T cells, or bulk PBMC T cells (not recorded which). The CDR3 protein is CASSPSGPPDSPLHF.